The 24 T cell receptor beta chains given below trace back to one sample, sequenced in a study of blood T cell repertoires in COVID-19. Assay: immunoSEQ multiplex PCR; the TCRdb copy retains only in-frame clones and omits some. This repertoire shows a few hundred thousand clones, about 90% found once; its top ten account for more than 9.5%. The sequencing sample was made of peripheral blood. Source of these receptors: a woman aged 25 to 39 with COVID-19, enrolled during active disease.

The rearrangement links TRBV19 to TRBJ2-7; perhaps TRBD2 as D (5 bases). Germline values: CDR1 LNHDA, CDR2 SQIVND (reference sequence). The length of the CDR3 is 13 residues. V lost 5 bases and J lost 3, with 11 bases in between. The CDR3 loop is CASSQRGIYEQYF. The CDR3 DNA sequence: TGTGCCAGTAGTCAAAGAGGGATCTACGAGCAGTACTTC.

This chain connects TRBV5-6 to TRBJ2-1; D is uncertain. The germline V gene encodes CDR1 SGHDT and CDR2 YYEEEE. The CDR3 is 12 amino acids. V shed 0 bases and J shed 10 bases, with 8 bases lying between them. Here the CDR3 reads CASSLAPGEQFF. The CDR3 DNA follows: TGTGCCAGCAGCTTGGCCCCCGGGGAGCAGTTCTTC.

The J gene is TRBJ2-5, the V gene TRBV5-1; TRBD2 might be the D (6 bases). From germline, CDR1 is SGHRS and CDR2 YFSETQ. The CDR3 spans 15 residues. The V gene lost 1 base and the J gene lost 5 bases, with 15 bases spanning the gap. The CDR3 loop is CASSLMGGVVETQYF. DNA for the CDR3: TGCGCCAGCAGCTTGATGGGGGGTGTGGTGGAGACCCAGTACTTC.

The chain recombines TRBV24-1 with TRBJ1-1, with TRBD1 matching over 10 bases. The CDR3 is made up of 13 amino acids. J gave up 3 bases and V 7 bases, and 1 base lay outside the gene matches. Looked up from germline, CDR1 is KGHDR and CDR2 is SFDVKD. The CDR3: CATSDRGHTEAFF. CDR3 DNA sequence: TGTGCCACCAGCGACAGGGGGCACACTGAAGCTTTCTTT.

This rearrangement joins TRBV15 to TRBJ1-1; D remains ambiguous. Trimming removed 0 bases from V and 7 bases from J, with 6 bases in between. This CDR3 region has 12 residues. CDR1 is LNHNV, CDR2 YYDKDF, per germline (reference sequence). The CDR3 sequence: CATSRDSSEAFF. The DNA for the CDR3 is TGTGCCACCAGCAGAGATTCGAGTGAAGCTTTCTTT.

V and J are TRBV3-1 (or the pseudogene TRBV3-2) and TRBJ1-5; the match to TRBD1 covers 7 bases. Per the germline V gene, CDR1 is LGHDT and CDR2 is YNNKEL (reference sequence). This CDR3 has 16 residues. V gave up 1 base and J gave up 4 bases; unmatched junction bases: 7. This CDR3 reads CASSQARTGINQPQHF. The CDR3 DNA sequence: TGTGCCAGCAGCCAAGCCCGGACAGGCATTAATCAGCCCCAGCATTTT.

V gene TRBV19 combines with J gene TRBJ1-1, with D maybe TRBD1 (5 bases). The CDR3 has 14 amino acids. The V gene's germline CDR1 is LNHDA and CDR2 SQIVND (reference sequence). The germline V and J ends were trimmed by 5 bases and 2 bases, with 12 bases remaining between them. The CDR3 DNA follows: TGTGCCAGTAGTCTAACAGGCCCTAACACTGAAGCTTTCTTT. Its protein is CASSLTGPNTEAFF.

V usage is TRBV11-3 and J usage is TRBJ2-3; 8 bases line up with TRBD1. V trimming: 3 bases; J trimming: 8 bases; junction bases outside the gene matches: 10. The CDR3 covers 15 residues. Germline-derived CDR1 and CDR2 are SGHNT and YENEEA. CDR3 sequence reads: CASSFQQGGSGTQYF. The CDR3 DNA sequence: TGTGCCAGCAGCTTCCAACAGGGGGGCAGCGGTACGCAGTATTTT. The full variable domain, its missing parts supplied by reference TRBV11-3 and TRBJ2-3, is EAGVVQSPRYKIIEKKQPVAFWCNPISGHNTLYWYLQNLGQGPELLIRYENEEAVDDSQLPKDRFSAERLKGVDSTLKIQPAELGDSAVYLCASSFQQGGSGTQYFGPGTRLTVL.

The gene calls are TRBV19 and TRBJ2-7; D not resolved. The germline CDR1 and CDR2 sequences are LNHDA and SQIVND (reference sequence). Trimming shortened V by 1 base and J by 4 bases, and 11 bases separated the two germline ends. This CDR3 region has 14 residues. The CDR3 DNA follows: TGTGCCAGTAGTATAGGGGCCTCGAGTTACGAGCAGTACTTC. Residues: CASSIGASSYEQYF.

This sequence joins TRBV11-2 and TRBJ1-3; D remains unclear. Germline loops: CDR1 SGHAT, CDR2 FQNNGV. V dropped 5 bases and J dropped 2 bases, with 10 bases sitting between them. This CDR3 comprises 14 residues. The CDR3 DNA is TGTGCCAGCAGCCACCTCGGTCCTGGAAACACCATATATTTT. Its translation is CASSHLGPGNTIYF.

This rearrangement joins TRBV2 to TRBJ2-2; the match to TRBD1 covers 7 bases. Germline V gives CDR1 SNHLY, CDR2 FYNNEI. Losses at the gene ends were 2 bases for V and 4 bases for J; bases not matched to a gene: 4. The CDR3 contains 15 residues. CDR3 sequence (DNA): TGTGCCAGCAGTGAAAGAGGACAGGCCACCGGGGAGCTGTTTTTT. Translating it yields CASSERGQATGELFF. The full variable domain, its missing parts supplied by reference TRBV2 and TRBJ2-2, is EPEVTQTPSHQVTQMGQEVILRCVPISNHLYFYWYRQILGQKVEFLVSFYNNEISEKSEIFDDQFSVERPDGSNFTLKIRSTKLEDSAMYFCASSERGQATGELFFGEGSRLTVL.

The chain is built from TRBV27 and TRBJ2-2; perhaps TRBD1 as D (6 bases). Deletions cut 6 bases from V and 0 bases from J, with 17 bases between. Germline lookup yields CDR1 MNHEY and CDR2 SMNVEV (reference sequence). This CDR3 has 17 residues. The CDR3 protein is CASSLDSRATNTGELFF. CDR3 nucleotides: TGTGCCAGCAGCCTGGACAGCCGGGCCACGAACACCGGGGAGCTGTTTTTT.

The J gene is TRBJ2-2, the V gene TRBV11-2; no firm D call. Germline V CDR1 and CDR2: SGHAT, FQNNGV. V lost 4 bases and J lost 6, with 3 bases in between. CDR3 length equals 11 residues. The CDR3 protein is CASSSSGELFF. The CDR3 DNA is TGTGCCAGCAGCTCATCCGGGGAGCTGTTTTTT.

V and J are TRBV4-1 and TRBJ1-2; TRBD1 matches at 7 bases. The CDR3 loop spans 16 amino acids. Germline CDR1 MGHRA, CDR2 YSYEKL. The ends lost 2 bases at V and 4 bases at J; junction bases unmatched: 10. The CDR3 DNA reads as TGCGCCAGCAGCCAAACGGGGACAGCCTTTCGCTATGGCTACACCTTC. Translating it yields CASSQTGTAFRYGYTF.

The chain links TRBV5-4 to TRBJ2-1, with D perhaps TRBD1 (5 bases). Germline CDR1 is SGHNT and CDR2 is YYREEE (reference sequence). The CDR3 totals 15 residues. V dropped 4 bases and J dropped 4 bases, with 15 bases sitting between them. CDR3 amino acids: CASSPGDSTYNEQFF. CDR3 sequence (DNA): TGTGCCAGCAGCCCAGGTGACAGTACGTACAATGAGCAGTTCTTC.

The chain combines TRBV3-1 (or the pseudogene TRBV3-2) with TRBJ2-3; 9 nucleotides agree with TRBD2. After removal of 5 bases from V and 7 bases from J, the junction contained 10 bases not matched to a gene. Germline CDR1 and CDR2: LGHDT and YNNKEL (reference sequence). The CDR3 has 15 amino acids. The CDR3 loop is CASSYSGGPQYTQYF. CDR3 coding DNA: TGTGCCAGCAGCTACAGCGGGGGGCCTCAATATACGCAGTATTTT.

The chain carries TRBV10-3 and TRBJ2-7, with TRBD1 as a possible D gene (6 bases). This CDR3 contains 12 residues. Germline V lookup: CDR1 ENHRY, CDR2 SYGVKD. The V end was cut by 5 bases, the J end by 4 bases, with 9 bases between. CDR3 protein: CAISLDSYEQYF. In DNA, the CDR3 is TGTGCCATCAGTCTGGACAGTTACGAGCAGTACTTC.

As for this clone: The same CDR3 arises from other DNA sequences in this sample as well. This chain joins TRBV29-1 and TRBJ1-1, with no clear D. Germline values: CDR1 SQVTM, CDR2 ANQGSEA. With 6 bases removed from V and 0 bases from J, the gap between germline ends came to 11 bases. CDR3 length: 13 residues. The CDR3 is CSVAGTMNTEAFF. The CDR3 DNA sequence: TGCAGCGTGGCTGGCACCATGAACACTGAAGCTTTCTTT. Combining the CDR3 with reference TRBV29-1 and TRBJ1-1 gives the whole variable domain SAVISQKPSRDICQRGTSLTIQCQVDSQVTMMFWYRQQPGQSLTLIATANQGSEATYESGFVIDKFPISRPNLTFSTLTVSNMSPEDSSIYLCSVAGTMNTEAFFGQGTRLTVV.

This rearrangement joins TRBV11-1 to TRBJ2-1; 7 bases agree with TRBD1. The CDR3 covers 14 residues. Germline CDR1 reads SGHAT; CDR2 reads FQDESV (reference sequence). Unmatched junction bases numbered 5, after V lost 5 bases and J lost 4 bases. CDR3 sequence reads: CASSPDRVYNEQFF. For the CDR3, the DNA is TGTGCCAGCAGCCCTGACAGGGTTTACAATGAGCAGTTCTTC.

This chain links TRBV28 with TRBJ1-3; D remains ambiguous. Germline CDR1 MDHEN, CDR2 SYDVKM. V gave up 3 bases and J gave up 0 bases, with 9 bases separating them. This CDR3 is built from 15 residues. The CDR3 nucleotides are TGTGCCAGCAGTTTTTCGGGGTCCTCTGGAAACACCATATATTTT. This encodes CASSFSGSSGNTIYF.

In the case of this clone: Other DNA sequences from this sample encode an identical CDR3 as well. This sequence joins TRBV27 and TRBJ1-6; D remains unclear. CDR1 and CDR2 (germline): MNHEY, SMNVEV (reference sequence). The CDR3 contains 12 residues. The V gene lost 2 bases and the J gene lost 6 bases, with 2 bases spanning the gap. CDR3 residues: CASSLRNSPLHF. The CDR3 coding sequence is TGTGCCAGCAGTTTACGTAATTCACCCCTCCACTTT.

The gene calls are TRBV6-5 and TRBJ1-1; 7 bases agree with TRBD1. CDR1 and CDR2 (germline): MNHEY, SVGAGI. This CDR3 contains 15 residues. V lost 7 bases, J lost 1 base, and 9 bases stayed unmatched. The CDR3 protein is CASTPVQGRNTEAFF. In DNA form, the CDR3 reads TGTGCCAGCACCCCCGTACAGGGGAGGAACACTGAAGCTTTCTTT.

The chain has TRBV5-1 and TRBJ2-7, with D possibly being TRBD1 (5 bases). The V end was cut by 7 bases, the J end by 0 bases, with 14 bases between. Per germline, CDR1 SGHRS and CDR2 YFSETQ. The CDR3 sequence is 14 residues long. The CDR3 DNA reads TGCGCCAGCTCCCTCGGACAAACCTCCTACGAGCAGTACTTC. Translation: CASSLGQTSYEQYF.

Details on this clone: Compared with germline, one end of the junction differs, possibly owing to a read error. The chain is built from TRBV19 and TRBJ2-1; TRBD2 aligns across 12 bases. The CDR3 loop spans 14 amino acids. Per the germline V gene, CDR1 is LNHDA and CDR2 is SQIVND (reference sequence). The CDR3 bases are TGTGCCAGTACTATACTAGCGGGGGGTTATGAGCAGTTCTTC. Protein: CASTILAGGYEQFF.